A single sample gave rise to the 25 T cell receptor beta chains below, sequenced in a study of cytomegalovirus exposure and HLA in healthy donors. Produced via immunoSEQ multiplex PCR; TCRdb's table is partial and in-frame only. This sample has 250,000 to 400,000 clones, with around 87% found just once. Source material: PBMCs. The receptors were sampled from a woman under 40 in good health and CMV-seropositive.

This sequence joins TRBV4-1 and TRBJ2-7; perhaps D is TRBD1 or TRBD2 (5 bases each). The germline CDR1 and CDR2 sequences are MGHRA and YSYEKL. The CDR3 loop spans 15 amino acids. Trimming took 4 bases from V and 3 from J, leaving 16 bases between them. CDR3 in DNA: TGCGCCAGCAGCCTAACGGGGCAGGGCGGCTACGAGCAGTACTTC. Protein: CASSLTGQGGYEQYF.

The rearrangement uses TRBV6-6 and TRBJ1-1; perhaps TRBD1 as D (6 bases). Germline-derived CDR1 and CDR2 are MNHNY and SVGAGI (reference sequence). Trimming stripped 5 bases from V and 1 base from J, with 17 bases between. The CDR3 contains 16 residues. The CDR3 protein is CASSPPDAGANTEAFF. CDR3 sequence (DNA): TGTGCCAGCAGTCCCCCAGACGCGGGGGCGAACACTGAAGCTTTCTTT.

The chain has TRBV19 and TRBJ1-1; D might be TRBD1 (5 bases). CDR1 LNHDA and CDR2 SQIVND come from the germline V gene (reference sequence). V was clipped by 6 bases and J by 0 bases, with 11 bases between them. The CDR3 has 14 amino acids. CDR3 bases: TGTGCCAGTAGAACGGGACGGCTGAACACTGAAGCTTTCTTT. As protein: CASRTGRLNTEAFF. Full variable domain (remainder filled in from reference TRBV19 and TRBJ1-1): DGGITQSPKYLFRKEGQNVTLSCEQNLNHDAMYWYRQDPGQGLRLIYYSQIVNDFQKGDIAEGYSVSREKKESFPLTVTSAQKNPTAFYLCASRTGRLNTEAFFGQGTRLTVV.

The chain employs TRBV6-1 and TRBJ2-6; D remains unclear. V was trimmed by 3 bases and J by 4 bases, leaving 7 bases between them. CDR3 length: 14 amino acids. Looked up from germline, CDR1 is MNHNS and CDR2 is SASEGT. The CDR3 sequence is CASSDGGGANVLTF. CDR3 DNA sequence: TGTGCCAGCAGTGACGGTGGGGGGGCCAACGTCCTGACTTTC.

This sequence joins TRBV28 and TRBJ2-1; D is perhaps TRBD2 (6 bases). Trimming pared 5 bases from V and 12 bases from J, leaving 11 bases between. The CDR3 length is 11 residues. CDR1 is MDHEN, CDR2 SYDVKM, per germline. For the CDR3, the DNA is TGTGCCAGCAGTCCCGGGGGACGGCAGTTCTTC. It is translated as CASSPGGRQFF.

This clone appeared a single time. The gene calls are TRBV6-1 and TRBJ1-2; D ambiguous. In germline, CDR1 is MNHNS, CDR2 SASEGT. V lost 2 bases and J 2 bases, leaving 9 bases between the germline ends. The CDR3 has 14 amino acids. CDR3: CASSEIGRNYGYTF. In DNA, the CDR3 is TGTGCCAGCAGTGAAATCGGCAGGAACTATGGCTACACCTTC.

This clone was counted a single time. This chain joins TRBV27 and TRBJ2-2; a possible D gene is TRBD2 (6 bases). Germline V gene lookup returns CDR1 MNHEY and CDR2 SMNVEV (reference sequence). CDR3 size: 18 residues. V shed 5 bases and J shed 4 bases, with 23 bases lying between them. CDR3 sequence (DNA): TGTGCCAGCAGTACCCCGGGACTGCGGAGCGAGGGCACCGGGGAGCTGTTTTTT. Residues: CASSTPGLRSEGTGELFF.

V gene TRBV7-6 combines with J gene TRBJ2-3; 9 bases line up with TRBD2. V lost 0 bases, J lost 5 bases, and 3 bases stayed unmatched. The CDR3 is made up of 15 amino acids. Germline-derived CDR1 and CDR2 are SGHVS and FNYEAQ. The CDR3 region is CASSLAAGGGDTQYF. CDR3 nucleotides: TGTGCCAGCAGCTTAGCTGCGGGGGGGGGAGATACGCAGTATTTT.

V and J are TRBV30 and TRBJ2-7; 8 nucleotides align to TRBD1. Germline V gene lookup returns CDR1 GTSNPN and CDR2 SVGIG (reference sequence). The CDR3 loop spans 12 amino acids. The V and J ends lost 0 bases and 6 bases, in that order; junction bases with no gene match: 1. CDR3 in amino acids: CAWSVTGGEQYF. The CDR3 bases are TGTGCCTGGAGTGTAACAGGGGGCGAGCAGTACTTC.

The V call is TRBV7-9, the J call TRBJ1-1; unclear D gene. The V gene's germline CDR1 is SEHNR and CDR2 FQNEAQ (reference sequence). V gave up 1 base and J gave up 4 bases, with 7 bases separating them. This CDR3 spans 13 amino acids. CDR3: CASSLEIGTEAFF. The CDR3 coding sequence is TGTGCCAGCAGCTTAGAAATAGGCACTGAAGCTTTCTTT.

V gene TRBV30 combines with J gene TRBJ1-2, with 11 bases matching TRBD1. Germline CDR1 reads GTSNPN; CDR2 reads SVGIG (reference sequence). With V trimmed by 3 bases and J by 2 bases, 14 bases remained unmatched. The CDR3 contains 18 residues. DNA for the CDR3: TGTGCCTGGAGGGATATCTTCCGGGACAGGGGGAGGAACTATGGCTACACCTTC. It specifies CAWRDIFRDRGRNYGYTF.

V gene TRBV5-1 combines with J gene TRBJ2-2, with D uncertain. Trimming removed 2 bases at V and 4 bases at J, with 9 bases between. Germline V gene sequence: CDR1 SGHRS, CDR2 YFSETQ. The CDR3 loop spans 14 amino acids. The CDR3 DNA follows: TGCGCCAGCAGCTTCGCTTCCGCCACCGGGGAGCTGTTTTTT. It translates to CASSFASATGELFF.

The chain combines TRBV13 with TRBJ2-7, with D tentatively TRBD2 (6 bases). The CDR3 length is 15 residues. CDR1 PRHDT and CDR2 FYEKMQ come from the germline V gene (reference sequence). The germline V and J ends were trimmed by 5 bases and 1 base, with 15 bases remaining between them. The CDR3 DNA reads as TGTGCCAGCAGCCTTAGCGGTACTACATCCTACGAGCAGTACTTC. The encoded protein is CASSLSGTTSYEQYF.

The chain combines TRBV2 with TRBJ2-2; D possibly uses TRBD1 or TRBD2 (5 bases each). Trimming left V 8 bases short and J 7 bases short, with 8 bases between. CDR3 size: 11 residues. Germline V lookup: CDR1 SNHLY, CDR2 FYNNEI. CDR3 bases: TGTGCCAGCTATGGGGGCGGGGAGCTGTTTTTT. It codes for CASYGGGELFF.

This rearrangement joins TRBV7-6 to TRBJ2-1; 14 bases map to TRBD2. Germline lookup yields CDR1 SGHVS and CDR2 FNYEAQ. Germline trimming cut 4 bases from V and 6 bases from J; bases unmatched to any gene: 5. The CDR3 extends over 16 amino acids. The CDR3: CASSSQGLAGVNEQFF. CDR3 DNA: TGTGCCAGCAGCTCCCAGGGACTAGCGGGGGTCAATGAGCAGTTCTTC.

This clone was seen once. The V and J genes are TRBV4-1 and TRBJ1-5; no reliable D call. V was shortened by 4 bases and J by 6 bases, with 16 bases between the two germline ends. Germline CDR1 reads MGHRA; CDR2 reads YSYEKL. This CDR3 has 15 amino acids. The chain's CDR3 is CASSPSWEGGQPQHF. The CDR3 region has the DNA TGCGCCAGCAGCCCGTCGTGGGAGGGAGGTCAGCCCCAGCATTTT.

The rearrangement uses TRBV19 and TRBJ2-7; 9 bases agree with TRBD1. Germline V gene lookup returns CDR1 LNHDA and CDR2 SQIVND (reference sequence). The CDR3 has 17 amino acids. The V gene end was trimmed by 5 bases and the J gene end by 5 bases; junction bases not matched to a gene: 16. The CDR3 spells CASSRRATGTGLNEQYF. As DNA, the CDR3 is TGTGCCAGTAGTCGTCGGGCTACCGGGACAGGGCTCAACGAGCAGTACTTC.

The V gene is TRBV27, the J gene TRBJ2-5; TRBD1 might be the D (5 bases). V was cut by 8 bases and J by 2 bases, with 9 bases left in between. The length of the CDR3 is 12 residues. CDR1 MNHEY and CDR2 SMNVEV come from the germline V gene (reference sequence). The CDR3 is CASEDKQETQYF. CDR3 DNA: TGTGCCAGCGAGGACAAGCAAGAGACCCAGTACTTC.

The V gene is TRBV28, the J gene TRBJ2-7; D call uncertain. Germline lookup yields CDR1 MDHEN and CDR2 SYDVKM. This CDR3 spans 11 amino acids. V was cut by 7 bases and J by 1 base, with 5 bases left in between. This CDR3 reads CASKESYEQYF. CDR3 in DNA: TGTGCCAGCAAGGAATCCTACGAGCAGTACTTC. Full variable domain (outside the CDR3, taken from reference TRBV28 and TRBJ2-7): DVKVTQSSRYLVKRTGEKVFLECVQDMDHENMFWYRQDPGLGLRLIYFSYDVKMKEKGDIPEGYSVSREKKERFSLILESASTNQTSMYLCASKESYEQYFGPGTRLTVT.

The chain joins TRBV7-2 to TRBJ2-1, with D perhaps matching TRBD2 (5 bases). The CDR3 is made up of 16 amino acids. The V gene's germline CDR1 is SGHTA and CDR2 FQGNSA. The V and J ends lost 5 bases and 0 bases respectively, with 14 bases between them. The CDR3 nucleotides read TGTGCCAGCAGCACTAGGATTTCGAGCTCCTACAATGAGCAGTTCTTC. This gives the protein CASSTRISSSYNEQFF.

The rearrangement uses TRBV5-1 and TRBJ2-1; 9 bases are shared with TRBD1. Germline V CDR1 and CDR2: SGHRS, YFSETQ. Trimming at V came to 4 bases and at J to 2 bases, leaving 13 bases not matched to a gene. This CDR3 is built from 18 residues. The CDR3 region has the DNA TGCGCCAGCAGCCCGAACCCTACCGGGACAGGGACCTACAATGAGCAGTTCTTC. Translating gives CASSPNPTGTGTYNEQFF.

The chain is built from TRBV6-1 and TRBJ1-1, with D unresolved. The CDR3 runs 13 residues. Germline V gene data show CDR1 as MNHNS and CDR2 as SASEGT. Between the trimmed V and J ends, which lost 1 base and 7 bases, there was a span of 10 bases. CDR3 in amino acids: CASSEGTWGEAFF. The CDR3 DNA follows: TGTGCCAGCAGTGAAGGTACCTGGGGTGAAGCTTTCTTT.

The chain couples TRBV5-1 to TRBJ2-5, with 13 nucleotides matching TRBD2. CDR3 length equals 18 residues. V trimming: 4 bases; J trimming: 3 bases; junction bases outside the gene matches: 12. Germline CDR1 reads SGHRS; CDR2 reads YFSETQ. In DNA, the CDR3 is TGCGCCAGCAGCCTTCGGACTAGCGGGGGCCTCGGGGAAGAGACCCAGTACTTC. Residues: CASSLRTSGGLGEETQYF.

The chain combines TRBV4-3 with TRBJ2-3; 8 nucleotides agree with TRBD2. Looked up from germline, CDR1 is LGHNA and CDR2 is YSLEER. Unmatched junction bases numbered 17, after V lost 4 bases and J lost 2 bases. The CDR3 covers 19 residues. The CDR3 region is CASSLMGWSGGGITDTQYF. The CDR3 region has the DNA TGCGCCAGCAGCCTAATGGGCTGGTCGGGAGGGGGGATCACAGATACGCAGTATTTT.

V is TRBV13 and J is TRBJ1-4; 7 bases are shared with TRBD1. Germline values: CDR1 PRHDT, CDR2 FYEKMQ (reference sequence). The CDR3 runs 14 residues. V was clipped by 1 base and J by 7 bases; unmatched bases: 3. CDR3 DNA sequence: TGTGCCAGCAGCTTAGTCAGGGGGTCTGAAAAACTGTTTTTT. Protein product: CASSLVRGSEKLFF.